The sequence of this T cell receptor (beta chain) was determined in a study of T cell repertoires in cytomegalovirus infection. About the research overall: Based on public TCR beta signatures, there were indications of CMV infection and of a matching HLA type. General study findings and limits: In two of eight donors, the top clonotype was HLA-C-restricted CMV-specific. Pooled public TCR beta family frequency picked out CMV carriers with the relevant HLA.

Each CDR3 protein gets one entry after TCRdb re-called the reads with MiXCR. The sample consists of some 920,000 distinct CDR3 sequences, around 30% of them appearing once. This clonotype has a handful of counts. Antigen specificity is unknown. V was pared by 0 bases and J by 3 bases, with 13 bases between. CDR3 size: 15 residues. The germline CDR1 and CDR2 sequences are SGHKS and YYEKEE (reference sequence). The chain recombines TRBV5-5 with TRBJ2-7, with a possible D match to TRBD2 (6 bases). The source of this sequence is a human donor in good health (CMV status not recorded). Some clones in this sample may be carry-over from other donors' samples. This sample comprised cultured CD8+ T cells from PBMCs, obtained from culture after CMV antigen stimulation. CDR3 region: CASSLGSGELYEQYF. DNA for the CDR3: TGTGCCAGCAGCTTGGGATCGGGAGAACTCTACGAGCAGTACTTC.